This T cell receptor (beta chain) stems from a study of technical replicates of blood from several donors. Sequencing was performed with immunoSEQ multiplex PCR; in TCRdb, only in-frame clones are kept and a portion is missing. This table has just over 80,000 clones, 90% to 95% appearing once. The CDR3 spans 14 residues. Looked up from germline, CDR1 is MNHNS and CDR2 is SASEGT. V lost 7 bases and J lost 9; bases outside the gene matches: 11. This clone was picked up one time. The receptor was isolated from a human donor in good health. Sequenced sample: T cells isolated from PBMCs. The chain recombines TRBV6-1 with TRBJ2-1, with 8 bases fitting TRBD2. Here the CDR3 reads CASTLAGGGSEQFF. The CDR3 DNA is TGTGCCAGCACCCTAGCGGGTGGGGGTAGTGAGCAGTTCTTC.